This T cell receptor (beta chain) was retrieved from a study of human T cells and chemical hapten exposure (dated by TCRdb to the early 2020s). Some background on the complete study: Libraries were combined into a pool for sequencing, and differences in TCR yield between samples came mainly from small differences in library volumes within the pool. For every blood RNA sample, sequencing covered both the TCR alpha and TCR beta chains. Peripheral blood TCR repertoire changes were tracked in vivo in alopecia patients during primary and secondary sensitization to the hapten diphenylcyclopropenone (DPC).

V is shortened by 0 bases, J by 0 bases, and the region joining them spans 11 bases. As encoded in the germline V gene (reference sequence), CDR1 is DFQATT while CDR2 is SNEGSKA. The cysteine opens and the phenylalanine closes a CDR3 of 16 amino acids. Just the 48-base CDR3 DNA is kept, in frame starting at base 1. Library construction relied on RACE. TCRdb records NextSeq 500 as the sequencer. During library preparation, unique molecular identifiers were attached to individual cDNA molecules so that TCRs could be counted in a quantitative, reproducible way. The authors processed their data as follows. The median number of TCRs per sample was approximately 93,000, ranging from 23,224 to 690,600. The Decombinator software suite was used to annotate the V, J and CDR3 of the TCR reads. For the PS versus PT1 abundance plots, all samples were subsampled to the same number of TCRs (28,000). TCRs were defined as expanded if absent before sensitization and observed at least eight times at the 2-week time point. TCRdb handled the public reads itself, with Q25 trimming in fastp and clone calling in MiXCR, and kept productive beta chains. Under each unique CDR3 protein, matching rows form one entry showing the most common genes and DNA. Here the V and J calls rest on TCRdb's processing, not on the authors' analysis. Counted in this sample were roughly 130,000 distinct CDR3 sequences; more than 7.5% of them appeared once. Of the sample, under 2% falls within the top ten clones.

The label giving this sample's time point can be read as: healthy volunteer bleed at 2 weeks. Unfractionated whole blood was collected in Tempus Blood RNA tubes, and total RNA was extracted from that blood. As TCR sequencing controls, 4 or 5 healthy volunteers were used, with blood taken at day 0, 2 weeks and 6 weeks. What the research found in general, with its limitations: Repeated subsampling changed both the strength of the expansion versus patch-test correlation and the threshold at which the correlation became significant. DPC sensitization did not change the number of TCRs with a frequency above 1 in 1000, and there was no evidence of changes in global repertoire structure.

Comments on this clonotype: This receptor's antigen is unknown. Base qualities are not at hand, and no much larger clone is one base apart.

The chain links TRBV20-1 with TRBJ2-2; the D gene cannot be resolved reliably. The origin of this receptor is a male donor in good health. Some clones in this sample may be carry-over from other donors' samples. What was sequenced was whole blood. The sequenced DNA is TGCAGTGCTAGAGATGAACGGACGCCGAACACCGGGGAGCTGTTTTTT. It specifies CSARDERTPNTGELFF.